This record looks at one TCR beta chain sequence and its context. Generated by immunoSEQ multiplex PCR, the TCRdb table keeps only in-frame clones and is missing some. The sample holds about 180,000 clones, around 80% seen once. The sample is drawn from a study of blood T cell repertoires in COVID-19. Study details: Some COVID-19 samples were acute and others convalescent; all came from the United States, Italy and Spain.

Trimming cost V 3 bases and J 2 bases; bases outside gene matches: 10. Germline V gene sequence: CDR1 MNHEY, CDR2 SVGEGT. The CDR3 contains 17 residues. This receptor was identified in an older woman with acute or convalescent COVID-19. The J gene is TRBJ1-5, the V gene TRBV6-2 or TRBV6-3, with TRBD1 matching over 7 bases. The sample comprised peripheral blood. In nucleotides, the CDR3 is TGTGCCAGCAGTTATTTCGGACAGGACAGGCGCAATCAGCCCCAGCATTTT. Its protein is CASSYFGQDRRNQPQHF.